The 27 T cell receptor beta chains in this list originate from one sample, sequenced in a study of cytomegalovirus exposure and HLA in healthy donors. The PCR used 60 Vbeta and 13 Jbeta primers. TCRdb keeps only in-frame clones here, not all; method: immunoSEQ multiplex PCR. Of some 200,000 clones listed, 70% to 80% are singletons. The sequenced material came from PBMCs. These receptors were collected from a girl between 10 and 17 years old in good health and CMV-seropositive.

This sequence joins TRBV19 and TRBJ1-4; D unresolved. CDR3 length equals 14 residues. Trimming left V 3 bases short and J 4 bases short, with 9 bases between. Germline CDR1 LNHDA, CDR2 SQIVND (reference sequence). The CDR3 loop is CASSIGTGNEKLFF. The CDR3 coding sequence is TGTGCCAGTAGTATCGGTACGGGTAATGAAAAACTGTTTTTT.

A single count supports this clone. At the DNA level, this CDR3 is encoded by other sequences in the same sample as well. The chain has TRBV7-2 and TRBJ2-3, with 7 bases aligning to TRBD2. Trimming cost V 2 bases and J 0 bases; bases outside gene matches: 2. This CDR3 is built from 15 residues. From germline, CDR1 is SGHTA and CDR2 FQGNSA. The CDR3 DNA reads TGTGCCAGCAGCTTATGGCGGGGGAGCACAGATACGCAGTATTTT. This encodes CASSLWRGSTDTQYF.

The gene calls are TRBV27 and TRBJ1-2; D gene unclear. The V end lost 3 bases, the J end lost 3 bases, and 11 bases lay between the germline ends. The CDR3 consists of 14 residues. Germline V gives CDR1 MNHEY, CDR2 SMNVEV (reference sequence). In nucleotides, the CDR3 is TGTGCCAGCAGTTTTAAGAGGGTGGACTATGGCTACACCTTC. Amino acid sequence: CASSFKRVDYGYTF.

The rearrangement uses TRBV11-3 and TRBJ1-1; D is ambiguous. The V and J ends lost 3 bases and 0 bases respectively, with 5 bases between them. The CDR3 is made up of 13 amino acids. From germline, CDR1 is SGHNT and CDR2 YENEEA. CDR3 sequence: CASSFNMNTEAFF. The DNA of the CDR3 is TGTGCCAGCAGCTTTAATATGAACACTGAAGCTTTCTTT.

V gene TRBV10-2 combines with J gene TRBJ1-5; TRBD1 agrees at 10 bases. The ends lost 6 bases at V and 3 bases at J; junction bases unmatched: 8. The CDR3 spans 16 residues. The germline CDR1 and CDR2 sequences are WSHSY and SAAADI. CDR3 sequence (DNA): TGCGCCAGCAGGAATCCCGGGACAGGGGTCAATCAGCCCCAGCATTTT. Amino acids: CASRNPGTGVNQPQHF.

In this sample, this clone turned up once. V and J are TRBV7-2 and TRBJ1-1; D gene uncertain. The V end was cut by 1 base, the J end by 0 bases, with 3 bases between. Germline CDR1 SGHTA, CDR2 FQGNSA. The CDR3 is 13 residues long. The CDR3 region is CASSLGMNTEAFF. The CDR3 coding sequence is TGTGCCAGCAGCTTAGGTATGAACACTGAAGCTTTCTTT.

This clone has just one count. V and J are TRBV19 and TRBJ2-7, with 7 bases aligning to TRBD2. The CDR3 is made up of 13 amino acids. The junction had 2 bases not matched to a gene; V was cut back by 4 bases and J by 2 bases. Germline-derived CDR1 and CDR2 are LNHDA and SQIVND (reference sequence). The CDR3 sequence is CASSKAGAYEQYF. The CDR3 nucleotides read TGTGCCAGTAGTAAGGCGGGAGCCTACGAGCAGTACTTC.

The J gene is TRBJ1-4, the V gene TRBV2; TRBD1 might be the D (5 bases). Germline-derived CDR1 and CDR2 are SNHLY and FYNNEI. Trimming pared 8 bases from V and 5 bases from J, leaving 15 bases between. CDR3 size: 14 residues. The CDR3 DNA is TGTGCCAGCGGGGCCCAAGGAGGGAATGAAAAACTGTTTTTT. Its protein is CASGAQGGNEKLFF.

This chain links TRBV7-8 with TRBJ1-3, with D unclear. V was pared by 5 bases and J by 9 bases, with 20 bases between. Germline V gene data show CDR1 as SGHVS and CDR2 as FQNEAQ. CDR3 length: 15 residues. The CDR3 DNA follows: TGTGCCAGCAGCCCTACCACAGCCGACATGGGCACCATATATTTT. Protein sequence: CASSPTTADMGTIYF.

This chain joins TRBV7-6 and TRBJ1-4; tentative D call: TRBD1 (6 bases). This CDR3 region has 15 residues. The germline V and J ends were trimmed by 5 bases and 5 bases, with 15 bases remaining between them. Germline lookup yields CDR1 SGHVS and CDR2 FNYEAQ. CDR3 protein: CASSPWGLGNEKLFF. DNA of the CDR3: TGTGCCAGCAGCCCCTGGGGGCTCGGGAATGAAAAACTGTTTTTT.

The CDR3 spells CASSPFPRGRAEAFF. The CDR3 DNA reads TGTGCCAGCAGCCCCTTCCCCAGGGGTAGGGCTGAAGCTTTCTTT. V gene TRBV7-2 combines with J gene TRBJ1-1; D perhaps matches TRBD1 (6 bases). Looked up from germline, CDR1 is SGHTA and CDR2 is FQGNSA. V lost 5 bases and J 6 bases, leaving 19 bases between the germline ends. The CDR3 has 15 amino acids.

This chain links TRBV11-2 with TRBJ2-5, with TRBD2 matching 14 bases. Germline CDR1 SGHAT, CDR2 FQNNGV. The CDR3 length is 18 residues. V shed 5 bases, J shed 5 bases, and the junction held 13 bases outside the gene matches. The CDR3 sequence is CASSNRLKGLAGEETQYF. CDR3 in DNA: TGTGCCAGCAGCAACAGACTAAAGGGACTAGCGGGGGAGGAGACCCAGTACTTC.

This clone appeared once. The chain is built from TRBV9 and TRBJ2-1; no definite D call. CDR1 is SGDLS and CDR2 is YYNGEE in the germline V gene. V lost 0 bases to trimming and J lost 4 bases, with 11 bases between them. This CDR3 is 15 amino acids long. The CDR3 loop is CASSVEHVLYNEQFF. Written as DNA, the CDR3 is TGTGCCAGCAGCGTAGAACACGTATTGTACAATGAGCAGTTCTTC.

The rearrangement links TRBV29-1 to TRBJ2-3; 9 bases are shared with TRBD1. J lost 1 base, V lost 6 bases, and 5 bases had no gene match. The CDR3 sequence is 14 residues long. The V gene's germline CDR1 is SQVTM and CDR2 ANQGSEA. CDR3 loop: CSVTGGAGTDTQYF. The CDR3 DNA reads TGCAGCGTCACAGGGGGCGCGGGCACAGATACGCAGTATTTT.

V usage is TRBV15 and J usage is TRBJ2-1; 7 bases match TRBD2. The ends lost 0 bases at V and 4 bases at J; junction bases unmatched: 6. The CDR3 extends over 16 amino acids. In germline, CDR1 is LNHNV, CDR2 YYDKDF (reference sequence). CDR3 sequence: CATSRDSRGEYNEQFF. CDR3 in DNA: TGTGCCACCAGCAGAGATTCCCGGGGGGAGTACAATGAGCAGTTCTTC. The full variable domain, in which reference TRBV15 and TRBJ2-1 provide the parts outside the CDR3, is DAMVIQNPRYQVTQFGKPVTLSCSQTLNHNVMYWYQQKSSQAPKLLFHYYDKDFNNEADTPDNFQSRRPNTSFCFLDIRSPGLGDTAMYLCATSRDSRGEYNEQFFGPGTRLTVL.

J is TRBJ1-2 and V is TRBV9; 7 nucleotides match TRBD1. Unmatched junction bases numbered 8, after V lost 4 bases and J lost 8 bases. The CDR3 is 13 residues long. Germline-derived CDR1 and CDR2 are SGDLS and YYNGEE. The CDR3 coding sequence is TGTGCCAGCAGCCCAGACAGGGCGGGGGGCTACACCTTC. Translation: CASSPDRAGGYTF.

Of note for this clone: Its ends do not fully match the called genes, so a read error is possible. The rearrangement joins TRBV6-5 to TRBJ1-4; D uncertain. Per the germline V gene, CDR1 is MNHEY and CDR2 is SVGAGI. The CDR3 has 9 amino acids. CDR3 amino acids: CASSYLTSF. CDR3 bases: TGTGCCAGCAGTTACTTGACATCCTTT.

This clone has a handful of counts. The chain joins TRBV6-6 to TRBJ1-5, with D possibly being TRBD1 (5 bases). The V end lost 5 bases, the J end lost 1 base, and 15 bases lay between the germline ends. The CDR3 totals 16 residues. Germline lookup yields CDR1 MNHNY and CDR2 SVGAGI (reference sequence). The CDR3, as DNA: TGTGCCAGCAGTCAAGTCCAGGGTGGAAGCAATCAGCCCCAGCATTTT. The encoded protein is CASSQVQGGSNQPQHF.

This clone has just a few counts. The V call is TRBV27, the J call TRBJ2-2; 10 nucleotides line up with TRBD2. V trimming: 4 bases; J trimming: 6 bases; junction bases outside the gene matches: 8. The CDR3 totals 16 residues. In germline, CDR1 is MNHEY, CDR2 SMNVEV (reference sequence). This CDR3 reads CASSWERGGPPGELFF. CDR3 DNA sequence: TGTGCCAGCAGTTGGGAGCGGGGGGGCCCCCCCGGGGAGCTGTTTTTT.

The rearrangement links TRBV27 to TRBJ2-3; a possible D gene is TRBD1 (6 bases). V shed 4 bases and J shed 6 bases, with 11 bases lying between them. Germline values: CDR1 MNHEY, CDR2 SMNVEV (reference sequence). The length of the CDR3 is 13 residues. In DNA form, the CDR3 reads TGTGCCAGCAGTTCGCAAACAGGGGATACGCAGTATTTT. Amino acid sequence: CASSSQTGDTQYF.

This sequence joins TRBV10-3 and TRBJ2-1; D not certain. Trimming stripped 0 bases from V and 2 bases from J, with 8 bases between. The CDR3 has 15 residues. Germline CDR1 reads ENHRY; CDR2 reads SYGVKD. This CDR3 is CAISESAETYNEQFF. The CDR3 DNA reads TGTGCCATCAGTGAGTCGGCGGAAACCTACAATGAGCAGTTCTTC.

V is TRBV6-5 and J is TRBJ1-2; TRBD1 aligns across 9 bases. The V segment lost 5 bases and the J segment 1 base; nucleotides outside the gene matches: 5. CDR3 length equals 15 residues. Germline V CDR1 and CDR2: MNHEY, SVGAGI. CDR3 in DNA: TGTGCCAGCAGTCCAGACAGGGGGAGTAACTATGGCTACACCTTC. The encoded protein is CASSPDRGSNYGYTF.

This sequence joins TRBV6-1 and TRBJ2-5, with TRBD2 matching over 10 bases. Germline V CDR1 and CDR2: MNHNS, SASEGT. V trimming: 3 bases; J trimming: 2 bases; junction bases outside the gene matches: 3. The CDR3 has 15 residues. The DNA for the CDR3 is TGTGCCAGCAGTGAGCTAGCGGGGGCTCAAGAGACCCAGTACTTC. Translation: CASSELAGAQETQYF.

The chain couples TRBV10-3 to TRBJ1-5, with D possibly matching TRBD1 (5 bases). Per the germline V gene, CDR1 is ENHRY and CDR2 is SYGVKD. V lost 0 bases to trimming and J lost 7 bases, with 10 bases between them. CDR3 length equals 14 residues. The CDR3 loop reads CAISESGRAQPQHF. In DNA form, the CDR3 reads TGTGCCATCAGTGAGTCGGGCAGGGCGCAGCCCCAGCATTTT.

The chain employs TRBV2 and TRBJ1-5, with 7 bases that match TRBD1. J was trimmed by 7 bases and V by 3 bases; bases with no gene match: 6. Germline V gene data show CDR1 as SNHLY and CDR2 as FYNNEI. CDR3 length equals 14 residues. The CDR3 loop is CASSEQGVGQPQHF. CDR3 sequence (DNA): TGTGCCAGCAGTGAGCAGGGGGTAGGGCAGCCCCAGCATTTT. The full variable domain, rest sourced from reference TRBV2 and TRBJ1-5, is EPEVTQTPSHQVTQMGQEVILRCVPISNHLYFYWYRQILGQKVEFLVSFYNNEISEKSEIFDDQFSVERPDGSNFTLKIRSTKLEDSAMYFCASSEQGVGQPQHFGDGTRLSIL.

The rearrangement links TRBV7-9 to TRBJ1-2; TRBD1 matches at 10 bases. The germline CDR1 and CDR2 sequences are SEHNR and FQNEAQ (reference sequence). V was pared by 2 bases and J by 6 bases, with 15 bases of the junction left unmatched. The CDR3 runs 18 residues. CDR3: CASSLPKGLDRGSDGYTF. In DNA, the CDR3 is TGTGCCAGCAGCTTACCAAAAGGACTGGACAGGGGGAGCGATGGCTACACCTTC.

The J gene is TRBJ2-3, the V gene TRBV27, with TRBD1 matching 7 bases. Germline V lookup: CDR1 MNHEY, CDR2 SMNVEV (reference sequence). The CDR3 is made up of 16 amino acids. With 0 bases clipped from V and 4 bases from J, the junction kept 7 bases outside the gene matches. The CDR3 loop reads CASSLSAGGLADTQYF. The DNA for the CDR3 is TGTGCCAGCAGTTTATCGGCAGGGGGTCTTGCAGATACGCAGTATTTT.